The 17 T cell receptor beta chains listed next were all sequenced from one sample in a study of cytomegalovirus exposure and HLA in healthy donors. 13 Jbeta primers and 60 Vbeta primers were used for the PCR. Repertoires were generated with immunoSEQ multiplex PCR, while TCRdb's copy carries only in-frame clones and drops some. This sample has roughly 59,000 clones, with 68% found just once. Input material: PBMCs. These TCRs come from a man between 35 and 55 years old in good health and CMV-seropositive.

The chain couples TRBV7-2 to TRBJ2-5; 10 positions agree with TRBD1. CDR1 and CDR2 from the germline V gene are SGHTA and FQGNSA. This CDR3 has 15 amino acids. The junction had 4 bases not matched to a gene; V was cut back by 5 bases and J by 1 base. CDR3 amino acids: CASSPDRGRQETQYF. The CDR3 DNA is TGTGCCAGCAGCCCCGACAGGGGGCGCCAAGAGACCCAGTACTTC.

The table lists this clone with a few counts. The chain is built from TRBV29-1 and TRBJ2-7; D possibly corresponds to TRBD1 (6 bases). CDR3 length equals 14 residues. Trimming removed 6 bases from V and 3 bases from J, with 18 bases in between. Germline CDR1 is SQVTM and CDR2 is ANQGSEA. In nucleotides, the CDR3 is TGCAGCGTGGAGGACAGTCAAACCCACTACGAGCAGTACTTC. It encodes CSVEDSQTHYEQYF.

The chain combines TRBV18 with TRBJ2-2, with a weak D call TRBD2 (6 bases). The V end was cut by 5 bases, the J end by 2 bases, with 9 bases between. CDR1 and CDR2 (germline): KGHSH, LQKENI. CDR3 length: 14 amino acids. The CDR3 loop is CASSWTINTGELFF. The CDR3 coding sequence is TGTGCCAGCTCATGGACTATTAACACCGGGGAGCTGTTTTTT.

The rearrangement joins TRBV10-3 to TRBJ2-5; perhaps TRBD2 as D (5 bases). With 5 bases removed from V and 5 bases from J, the gap between germline ends came to 18 bases. Germline V CDR1 and CDR2: ENHRY, SYGVKD. The CDR3 contains 15 residues. The CDR3 is CAISRGTGERETQYF. Here the CDR3 DNA reads TGTGCCATCAGTCGGGGTACCGGAGAGAGGGAGACCCAGTACTTC.

V usage is TRBV5-1 and J usage is TRBJ1-2; 9 bases are shared with TRBD1. The V segment lost 0 bases and the J segment 0 bases; nucleotides outside the gene matches: 0. The CDR3 totals 15 residues. Germline V gives CDR1 SGHRS, CDR2 YFSETQ. CDR3: CASSLGDRANYGYTF. In DNA, the CDR3 is TGCGCCAGCAGCTTGGGGGACAGGGCTAACTATGGCTACACCTTC.

The genes are TRBV6-1 and TRBJ2-5, with D tentatively TRBD1 (8 bases). The V gene's germline CDR1 is MNHNS and CDR2 SASEGT. With 4 bases removed from V and 4 bases from J, the gap between germline ends came to 16 bases. This CDR3 has 15 residues. Here the CDR3 DNA reads TGTGCCAGCAGTGCACTACAGGGGGGGCTAGAGACCCAGTACTTC. This gives the protein CASSALQGGLETQYF.

This chain connects TRBV6-6 to TRBJ2-5; D might be TRBD1 (6 bases). CDR3 length equals 15 residues. V gave up 2 bases and J gave up 4 bases, with 14 bases separating them. Germline values: CDR1 MNHNY, CDR2 SVGAGI (reference sequence). CDR3 region: CASSYGTQRGETQYF. The CDR3, as DNA: TGTGCCAGCAGTTACGGGACACAAAGAGGAGAGACCCAGTACTTC.

The count of this clone is one. The gene calls are TRBV14 and TRBJ2-5, with 13 bases identical to TRBD2. CDR1 and CDR2 from the germline V gene are SGHDN and FVKESK. The CDR3 consists of 18 residues. V dropped 4 bases and J dropped 1; count of bases not matched to a gene: 9. Written as DNA, the CDR3 is TGTGCCAGCAGCCCGGCGACTAGCGGGGGGACCTTCCAAGAGACCCAGTACTTC. Translated: CASSPATSGGTFQETQYF.

The rearrangement joins TRBV11-2 to TRBJ2-5; TRBD2 matches at 11 bases. The CDR3 is made up of 16 amino acids. Per the germline V gene, CDR1 is SGHAT and CDR2 is FQNNGV. Unmatched junction bases numbered 9, after V lost 4 bases and J lost 5 bases. In nucleotides, the CDR3 is TGTGCCAGCAGCTCTAACTTAGCGGGAGGGGGGGAGACCCAGTACTTC. Its protein is CASSSNLAGGGETQYF.

The chain is built from TRBV4-3 and TRBJ2-1; D is unresolved. V was trimmed by 0 bases and J by 6 bases, leaving 18 bases between them. The CDR3 consists of 17 residues. Germline loops: CDR1 LGHNA, CDR2 YSLEER. CDR3 sequence: CASSQDLLRPLGNEQFF. The CDR3 region has the DNA TGCGCCAGCAGCCAAGATCTCTTGCGGCCCCTTGGCAATGAGCAGTTCTTC.

The chain employs TRBV7-3 and TRBJ2-5; 8 bases align to TRBD2. The trim removed 0 bases at V and 4 bases at J, leaving 4 bases unmatched. The CDR3 runs 15 residues. CDR1 SGHTA and CDR2 FQGTGA come from the germline V gene. This chain's CDR3 is CASSLTSGMGETQYF. CDR3 sequence (DNA): TGTGCCAGCAGCTTAACTAGCGGGATGGGAGAGACCCAGTACTTC.

This chain links TRBV5-6 with TRBJ1-5, with a possible D match to TRBD1 (6 bases). CDR1 and CDR2 from the germline V gene are SGHDT and YYEEEE. This CDR3 region has 16 residues. V shed 2 bases and J shed 5 bases, with 17 bases lying between them. The CDR3 DNA reads as TGTGCCAGCAGCTTTCGGGGGGTCCGGGGGCATCAGCCCCAGCATTTT. Amino acid sequence: CASSFRGVRGHQPQHF.

The J gene is TRBJ2-7, the V gene TRBV11-2, with 13 bases fitting TRBD2. The trim removed 1 base at V and 7 bases at J, leaving 4 bases unmatched. Germline-derived CDR1 and CDR2 are SGHAT and FQNNGV. This CDR3 is built from 15 residues. The CDR3 region has the DNA TGTGCCAGCAGCTTAGTTACGGGACTAGCGGGGGAGCAGTACTTC. It specifies CASSLVTGLAGEQYF.

This chain connects TRBV5-1 to TRBJ1-5; TRBD1 aligns across 9 bases. V was pared by 7 bases and J by 5 bases, with 7 bases of the junction left unmatched. Looked up from germline, CDR1 is SGHRS and CDR2 is YFSETQ. The CDR3 covers 14 residues. The CDR3 nucleotides read TGCGCCAGCGCCCCGGACAGGGGTCATCAGCCCCAGCATTTT. Its translation is CASAPDRGHQPQHF.

For this clone: At one of its ends the junction is not consistent with the germline gene, which may arise from a read error. This sequence joins TRBV7-7 and TRBJ2-2, with a tentative D call TRBD2 (5 bases). The CDR3 is made up of 14 amino acids. Germline CDR1 and CDR2: SSHAT and FNYEAQ (reference sequence). The CDR3, as DNA: TGTGCTAGCAGCTTTGGTCGCGGGACCGGGGAGCTGTTTTTT. The encoded protein is CASSFGRGTGELFF.

The chain couples TRBV18 to TRBJ2-1; 11 nucleotides agree with TRBD2. The CDR3 is made up of 19 amino acids. Germline loops: CDR1 KGHSH, CDR2 LQKENI. The J segment lost 0 bases and the V segment lost 6 bases, leaving 13 bases of the junction unmatched. In DNA form, the CDR3 reads TGTGCCAGCTCGAAGAGCGCTAGCGGGGGGCAGAGCTCCTACAATGAGCAGTTCTTC. The encoded protein is CASSKSASGGQSSYNEQFF.

With respect to this clone: A junction end diverges from the germline sequence, so it may reflect a read error. The chain employs TRBV5-1 and TRBJ1-1, with a tentative D call TRBD1 (6 bases). Germline V lookup: CDR1 SGHRS, CDR2 YFSETQ. CDR3 length equals 14 residues. The CDR3 spells CASSLGGGLSEVFF. The DNA of the CDR3 is TGCGCCAGCAGCTTGGGCGGGGGCCTCAGTGAAGTTTTCTTT.